This TCR beta chain originates from a study of tumor-infiltrating lymphocytes in oesophageal squamous cell carcinoma. This clonotype is medium-sized. The CDR3 covers 15 residues. In germline, CDR1 is SGHAT, CDR2 FQNNGV. V was pared by 4 bases and J by 9 bases, with 4 bases of the junction left unmatched. Each CDR3 protein is one row after TCRdb ran MiXCR on the PCR reads. The data contain about 24,000 distinct CDR3 sequences, roughly 40% of them singletons. This TCR came from a male donor with esophageal squamous cell carcinoma. V usage is TRBV11-2 and J usage is TRBJ2-1; TRBD2 agrees at 15 bases. Material: esophageal tumor tissue. CDR3 in amino acids: CASSSGTSGRFEQFF. The DNA of the CDR3 is TGTGCCAGCAGCTCCGGGACTAGCGGGAGGTTTGAGCAGTTCTTC.